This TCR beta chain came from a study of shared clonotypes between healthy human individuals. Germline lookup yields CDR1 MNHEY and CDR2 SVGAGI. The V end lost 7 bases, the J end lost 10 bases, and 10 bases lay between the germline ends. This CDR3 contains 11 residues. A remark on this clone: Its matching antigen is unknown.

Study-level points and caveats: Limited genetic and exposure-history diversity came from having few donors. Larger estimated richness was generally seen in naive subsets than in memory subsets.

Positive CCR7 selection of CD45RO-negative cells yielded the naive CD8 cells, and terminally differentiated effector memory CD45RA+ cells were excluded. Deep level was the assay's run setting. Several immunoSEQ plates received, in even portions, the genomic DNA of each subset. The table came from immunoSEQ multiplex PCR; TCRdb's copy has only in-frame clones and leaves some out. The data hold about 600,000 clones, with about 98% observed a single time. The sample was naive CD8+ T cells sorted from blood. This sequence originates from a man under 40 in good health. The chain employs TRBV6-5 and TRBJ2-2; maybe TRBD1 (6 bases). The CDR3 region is CASISGQELFF. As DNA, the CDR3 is TGTGCCAGCATTTCGGGACAGGAGCTGTTTTTT.